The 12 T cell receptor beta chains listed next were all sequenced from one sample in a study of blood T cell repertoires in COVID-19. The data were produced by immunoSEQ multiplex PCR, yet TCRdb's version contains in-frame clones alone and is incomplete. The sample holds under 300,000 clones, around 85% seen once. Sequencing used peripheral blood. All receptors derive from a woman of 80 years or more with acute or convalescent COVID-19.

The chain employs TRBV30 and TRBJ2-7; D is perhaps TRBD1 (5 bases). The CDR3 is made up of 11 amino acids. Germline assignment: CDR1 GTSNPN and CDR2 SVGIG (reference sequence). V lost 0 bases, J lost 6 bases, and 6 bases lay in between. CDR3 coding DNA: TGTGCCTGGAGTGTCCAGGGCGAGCAGTACTTC. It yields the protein CAWSVQGEQYF.

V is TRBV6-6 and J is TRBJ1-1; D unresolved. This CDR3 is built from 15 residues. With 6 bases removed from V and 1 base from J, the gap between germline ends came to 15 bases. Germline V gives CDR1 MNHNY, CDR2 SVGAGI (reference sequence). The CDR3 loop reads CASSPYSAENTEAFF. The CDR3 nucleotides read TGTGCCAGCAGCCCTTACTCGGCGGAGAACACTGAAGCTTTCTTT.

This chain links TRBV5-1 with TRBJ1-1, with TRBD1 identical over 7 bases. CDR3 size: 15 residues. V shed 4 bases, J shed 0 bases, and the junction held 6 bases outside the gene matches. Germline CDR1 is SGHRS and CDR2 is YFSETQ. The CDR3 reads CASSELQGVNTEAFF. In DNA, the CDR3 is TGCGCCAGCAGCGAGCTCCAGGGGGTGAACACTGAAGCTTTCTTT. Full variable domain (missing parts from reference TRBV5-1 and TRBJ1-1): KAGVTQTPRYLIKTRGQQVTLSCSPISGHRSVSWYQQTPGQGLQFLFEYFSETQRNKGNFPGRFSGRQFSNSRSEMNVSTLELGDSALYLCASSELQGVNTEAFFGQGTRLTVV.

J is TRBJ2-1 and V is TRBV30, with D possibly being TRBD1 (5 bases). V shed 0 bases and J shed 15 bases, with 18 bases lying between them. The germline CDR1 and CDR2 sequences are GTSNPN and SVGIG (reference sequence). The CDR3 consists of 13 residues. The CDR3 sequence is CAWSVRQGPGWFF. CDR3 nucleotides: TGTGCCTGGAGTGTGCGGCAGGGCCCCGGCTGGTTCTTC.

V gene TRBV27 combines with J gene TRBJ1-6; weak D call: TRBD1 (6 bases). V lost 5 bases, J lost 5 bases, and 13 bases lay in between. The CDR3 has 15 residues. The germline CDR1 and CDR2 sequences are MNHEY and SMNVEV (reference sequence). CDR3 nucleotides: TGTGCCAGCAGTCCCAGGACAGATAATAATTCACCCCTCCACTTT. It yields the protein CASSPRTDNNSPLHF.

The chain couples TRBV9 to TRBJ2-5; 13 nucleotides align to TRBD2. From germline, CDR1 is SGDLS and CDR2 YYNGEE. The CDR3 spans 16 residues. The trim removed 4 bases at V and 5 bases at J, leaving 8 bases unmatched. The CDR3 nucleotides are TGTGCCAGCAGCCCTACTAGCGGGGGGGGTTGGGAGACCCAGTACTTC. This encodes CASSPTSGGGWETQYF.

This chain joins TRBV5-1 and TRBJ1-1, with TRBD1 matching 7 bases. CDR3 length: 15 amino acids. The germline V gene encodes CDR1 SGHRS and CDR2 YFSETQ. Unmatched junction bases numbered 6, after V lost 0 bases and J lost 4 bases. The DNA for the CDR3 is TGCGCCAGCAGCTTGGCCTCCTCAGGGGGCACTGAAGCTTTCTTT. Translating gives CASSLASSGGTEAFF.

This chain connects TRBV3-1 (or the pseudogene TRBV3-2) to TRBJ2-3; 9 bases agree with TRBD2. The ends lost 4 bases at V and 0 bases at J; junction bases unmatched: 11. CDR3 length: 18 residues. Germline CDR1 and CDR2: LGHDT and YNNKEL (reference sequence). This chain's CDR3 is CASSPRGGGKGSTDTQYF. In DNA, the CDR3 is TGTGCCAGCAGCCCGCGCGGGGGGGGGAAAGGGAGCACAGATACGCAGTATTTT.

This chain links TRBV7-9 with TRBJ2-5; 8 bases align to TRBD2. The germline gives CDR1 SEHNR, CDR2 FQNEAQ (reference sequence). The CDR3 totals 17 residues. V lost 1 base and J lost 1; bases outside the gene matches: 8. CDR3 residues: CASSLGARGDSQETQYF. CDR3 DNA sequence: TGTGCCAGCAGCTTAGGAGCGCGGGGGGACTCCCAAGAGACCCAGTACTTC.

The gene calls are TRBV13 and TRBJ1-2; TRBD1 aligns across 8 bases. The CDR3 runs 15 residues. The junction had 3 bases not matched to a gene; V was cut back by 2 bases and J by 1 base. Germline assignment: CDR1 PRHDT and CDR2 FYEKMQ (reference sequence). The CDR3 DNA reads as TGTGCCAGCAGCTTAAAGGGACAGGATAACTATGGCTACACCTTC. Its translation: CASSLKGQDNYGYTF.

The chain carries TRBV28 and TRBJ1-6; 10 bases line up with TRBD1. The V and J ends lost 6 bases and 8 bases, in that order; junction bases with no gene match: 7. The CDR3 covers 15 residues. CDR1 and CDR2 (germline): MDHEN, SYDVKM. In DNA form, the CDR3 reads TGTGCCAGCAGACCCGGGACAGGGGCAGATTCACCCCTCCACTTT. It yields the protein CASRPGTGADSPLHF.

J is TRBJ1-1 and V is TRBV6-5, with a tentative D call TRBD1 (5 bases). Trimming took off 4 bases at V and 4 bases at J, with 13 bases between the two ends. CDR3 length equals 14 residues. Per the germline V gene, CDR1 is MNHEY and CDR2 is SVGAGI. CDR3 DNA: TGTGCCAGCAGTTTCGCCGGGGGAGGCACTGAAGCTTTCTTT. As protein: CASSFAGGGTEAFF.